This T cell receptor beta chain was sequenced for a study of T cells in Graves' hyperthyroidism and ophthalmopathy. As to this clonotype: Its antigen is unknown.

Study conclusions and caveats: Clonotypes that were expanded in thyroid above 0.001 mostly appeared in blood too.

V shed 2 bases, J shed 6 bases, and the junction held 5 bases outside the gene matches. Germline V gene sequence: CDR1 SQVTM, CDR2 ANQGSEA. This CDR3 is 14 amino acids long. Amplification yielded TCR beta CDR3 regions, with RNA transcripts as the source. An initial round of RT-PCR targeting the TCR CDR3 relied on the HTBI primer set. One entry per CDR3 protein, called by TCRdb with MiXCR from the multiplex PCR reads. The sample has a few hundred thousand distinct CDR3 sequences; around 50% are singletons. Sequencing was performed on peripheral blood or thyroid tissue (not recorded which). The sequence was obtained from an adult woman with Graves' disease, either hyperthyroidism or ophthalmopathy (not recorded which). V is TRBV29-1 and J is TRBJ2-2; the match to TRBD2 covers 8 bases. CDR3 residues: CSVERREGSGELFF. In DNA, the CDR3 is TGCAGCGTTGAACGTCGGGAGGGTTCCGGGGAGCTGTTTTTT.